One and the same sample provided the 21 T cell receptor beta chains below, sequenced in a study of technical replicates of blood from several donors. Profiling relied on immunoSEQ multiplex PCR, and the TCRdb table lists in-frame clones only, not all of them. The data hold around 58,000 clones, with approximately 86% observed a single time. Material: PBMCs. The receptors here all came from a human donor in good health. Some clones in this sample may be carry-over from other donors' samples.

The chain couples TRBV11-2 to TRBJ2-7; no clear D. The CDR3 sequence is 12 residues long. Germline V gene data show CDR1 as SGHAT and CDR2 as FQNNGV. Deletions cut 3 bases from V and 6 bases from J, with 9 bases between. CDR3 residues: CASSLELGEQYF. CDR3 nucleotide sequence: TGTGCCAGCAGCTTGGAGTTGGGCGAGCAGTACTTC. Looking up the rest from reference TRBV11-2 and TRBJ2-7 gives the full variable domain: EAGVAQSPRYKIIEKRQSVAFWCNPISGHATLYWYQQILGQGPKLLIQFQNNGVVDDSQLPKDRFSAERLKGVDSTLKIQPAKLEDSAVYLCASSLELGEQYFGPGTRLTVT.

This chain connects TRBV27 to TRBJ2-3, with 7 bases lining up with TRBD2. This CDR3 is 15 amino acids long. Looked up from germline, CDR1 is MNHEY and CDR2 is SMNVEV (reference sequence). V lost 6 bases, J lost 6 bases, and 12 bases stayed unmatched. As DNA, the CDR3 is TGTGCCAGCAGCCAGCGGGACCCCCGTGGGGATACGCAGTATTTT. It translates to CASSQRDPRGDTQYF.

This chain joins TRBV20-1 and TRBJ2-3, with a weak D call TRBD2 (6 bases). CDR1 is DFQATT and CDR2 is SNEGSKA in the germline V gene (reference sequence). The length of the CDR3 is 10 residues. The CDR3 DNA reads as TGCAGCTGGGGGGCAGATACGCAGTATTTT. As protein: CSWGADTQYF.

In nucleotides, the CDR3 is TGTGCCAGCAGCCAACTTACCTTGAACACTGAAGCTTTCTTT. As protein: CASSQLTLNTEAFF. V is TRBV7-9 and J is TRBJ1-1; D uncertain. V lost 5 bases to trimming and J lost 0 bases, with 10 bases between them. The germline CDR1 and CDR2 sequences are SEHNR and FQNEAQ (reference sequence). This CDR3 is built from 14 residues.

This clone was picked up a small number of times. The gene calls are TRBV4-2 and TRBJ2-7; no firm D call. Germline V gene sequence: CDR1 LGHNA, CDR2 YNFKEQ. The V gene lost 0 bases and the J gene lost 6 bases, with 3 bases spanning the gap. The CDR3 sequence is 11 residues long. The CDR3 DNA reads TGTGCCAGCAGCCAAGACGTCGAGCAGTACTTC. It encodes CASSQDVEQYF.

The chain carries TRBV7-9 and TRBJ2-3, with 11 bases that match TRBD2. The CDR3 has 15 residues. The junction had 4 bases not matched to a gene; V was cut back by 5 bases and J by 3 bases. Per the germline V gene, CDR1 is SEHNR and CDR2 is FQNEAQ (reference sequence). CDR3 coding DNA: TGTGCCAGCAGCCCTCCTAGCGGGAGGACAGATACGCAGTATTTT. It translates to CASSPPSGRTDTQYF.

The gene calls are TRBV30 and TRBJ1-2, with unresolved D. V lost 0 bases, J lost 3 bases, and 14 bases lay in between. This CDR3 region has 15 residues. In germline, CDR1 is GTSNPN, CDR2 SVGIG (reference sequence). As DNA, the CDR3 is TGTGCCTGGAGTGTAATAACGGGAAGGGACTATGGCTACACCTTC. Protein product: CAWSVITGRDYGYTF.

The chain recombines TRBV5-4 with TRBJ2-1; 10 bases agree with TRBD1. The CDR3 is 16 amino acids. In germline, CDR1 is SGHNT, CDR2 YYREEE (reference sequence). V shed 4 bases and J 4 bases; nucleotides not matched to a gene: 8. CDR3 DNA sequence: TGTGCCAGCAGCCCGGCCGGGACAGGGGCTTACAATGAGCAGTTCTTC. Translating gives CASSPAGTGAYNEQFF.

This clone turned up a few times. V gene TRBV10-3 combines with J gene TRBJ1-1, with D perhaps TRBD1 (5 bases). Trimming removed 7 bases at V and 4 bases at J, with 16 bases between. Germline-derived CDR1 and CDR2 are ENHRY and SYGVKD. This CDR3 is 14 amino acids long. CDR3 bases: TGTGCCATCACGAGGGAGGACACGAGCACTGAAGCTTTCTTT. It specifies CAITREDTSTEAFF.

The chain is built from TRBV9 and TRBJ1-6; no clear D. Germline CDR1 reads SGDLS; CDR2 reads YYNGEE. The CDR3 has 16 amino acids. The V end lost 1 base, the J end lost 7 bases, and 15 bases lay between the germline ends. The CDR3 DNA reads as TGTGCCAGCAGCGTACAAGGAGGCGGCGGGAATTCACCCCTCCACTTT. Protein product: CASSVQGGGGNSPLHF.

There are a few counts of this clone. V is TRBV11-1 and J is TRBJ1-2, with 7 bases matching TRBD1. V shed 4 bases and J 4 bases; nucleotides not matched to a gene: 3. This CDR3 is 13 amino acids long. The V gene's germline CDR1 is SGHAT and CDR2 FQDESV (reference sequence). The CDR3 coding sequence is TGTGCCAGCAGCTCGGGACAGTCCTATGGCTACACCTTC. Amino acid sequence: CASSSGQSYGYTF.

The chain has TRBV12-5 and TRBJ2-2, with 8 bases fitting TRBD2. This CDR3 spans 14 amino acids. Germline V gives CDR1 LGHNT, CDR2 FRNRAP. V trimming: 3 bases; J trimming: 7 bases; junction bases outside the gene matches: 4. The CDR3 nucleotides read TGTGCTAGTGGTTTAGCGGGAGCAAGCGGGGAGCTGTTTTTT. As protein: CASGLAGASGELFF.

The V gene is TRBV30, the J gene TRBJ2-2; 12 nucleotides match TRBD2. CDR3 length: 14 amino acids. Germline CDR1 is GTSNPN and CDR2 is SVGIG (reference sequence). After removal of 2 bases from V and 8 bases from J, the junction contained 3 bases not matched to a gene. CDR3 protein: CAWSRLAGVGELFF. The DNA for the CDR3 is TGTGCCTGGAGTCGACTAGCGGGAGTGGGGGAGCTGTTTTTT. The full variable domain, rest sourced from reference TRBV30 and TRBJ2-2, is SQTIHQWPATLVQPVGSPLSLECTVEGTSNPNLYWYRQAAGRGLQLLFYSVGIGQISSEVPQNLSASRPQDRQFILSSKKLLLSDSGFYLCAWSRLAGVGELFFGEGSRLTVL.

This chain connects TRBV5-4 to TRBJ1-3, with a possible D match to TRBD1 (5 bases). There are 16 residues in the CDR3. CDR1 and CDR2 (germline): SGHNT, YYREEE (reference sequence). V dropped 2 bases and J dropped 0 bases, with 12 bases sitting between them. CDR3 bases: TGTGCCAGCAGCTTACGGGGGGTCGACTCTGGAAACACCATATATTTT. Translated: CASSLRGVDSGNTIYF.

In DNA form, the CDR3 reads TGTGCCTGGAGATCTACCGGCCAAGAGACCCAGTACTTC. Translating gives CAWRSTGQETQYF. The chain uses TRBV30 and TRBJ2-5; no clear D. Germline V gene data show CDR1 as GTSNPN and CDR2 as SVGIG (reference sequence). This CDR3 is 13 amino acids long. Trimming left V 3 bases short and J 1 base short, with 9 bases between.

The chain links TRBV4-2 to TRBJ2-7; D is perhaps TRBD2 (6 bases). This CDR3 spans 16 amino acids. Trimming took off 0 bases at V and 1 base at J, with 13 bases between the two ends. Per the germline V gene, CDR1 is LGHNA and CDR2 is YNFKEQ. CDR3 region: CASSQDGDLASYEQYF. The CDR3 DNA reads TGTGCCAGCAGCCAAGATGGGGACTTAGCTTCCTACGAGCAGTACTTC.

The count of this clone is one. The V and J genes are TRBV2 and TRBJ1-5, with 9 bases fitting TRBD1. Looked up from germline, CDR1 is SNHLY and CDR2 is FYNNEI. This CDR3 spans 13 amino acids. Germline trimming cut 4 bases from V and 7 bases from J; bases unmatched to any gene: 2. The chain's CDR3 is CASSATGGQPQHF. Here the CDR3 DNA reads TGTGCCAGCAGTGCGACAGGGGGACAGCCCCAGCATTTT.

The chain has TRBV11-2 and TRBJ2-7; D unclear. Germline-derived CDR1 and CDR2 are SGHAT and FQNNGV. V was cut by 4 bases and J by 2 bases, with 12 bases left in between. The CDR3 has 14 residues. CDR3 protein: CASSSTQIPYEQYF. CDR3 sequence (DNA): TGTGCCAGCAGCTCAACGCAGATACCCTACGAGCAGTACTTC.

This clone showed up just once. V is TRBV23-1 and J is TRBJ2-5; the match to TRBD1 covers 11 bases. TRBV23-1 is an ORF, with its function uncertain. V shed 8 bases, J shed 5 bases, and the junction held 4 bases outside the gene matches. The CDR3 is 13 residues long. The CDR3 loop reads CASGQGAGETQYF. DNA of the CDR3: TGCGCCAGCGGACAGGGGGCAGGTGAGACCCAGTACTTC.

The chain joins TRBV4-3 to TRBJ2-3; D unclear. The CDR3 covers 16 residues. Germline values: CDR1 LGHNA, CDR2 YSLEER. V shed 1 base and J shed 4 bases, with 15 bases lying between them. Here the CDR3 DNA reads TGCGCCAGCAGCCAAGGTGTCCCCGTGCAGGCAGATACGCAGTATTTT. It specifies CASSQGVPVQADTQYF.

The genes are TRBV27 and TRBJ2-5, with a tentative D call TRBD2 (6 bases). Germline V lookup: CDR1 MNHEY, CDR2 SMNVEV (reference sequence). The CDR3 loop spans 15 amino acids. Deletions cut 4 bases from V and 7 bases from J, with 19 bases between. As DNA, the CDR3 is TGTGCCAGCAGTTGGCGACGGGAGCGTGTCGGGACCCAGTACTTC. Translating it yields CASSWRRERVGTQYF.